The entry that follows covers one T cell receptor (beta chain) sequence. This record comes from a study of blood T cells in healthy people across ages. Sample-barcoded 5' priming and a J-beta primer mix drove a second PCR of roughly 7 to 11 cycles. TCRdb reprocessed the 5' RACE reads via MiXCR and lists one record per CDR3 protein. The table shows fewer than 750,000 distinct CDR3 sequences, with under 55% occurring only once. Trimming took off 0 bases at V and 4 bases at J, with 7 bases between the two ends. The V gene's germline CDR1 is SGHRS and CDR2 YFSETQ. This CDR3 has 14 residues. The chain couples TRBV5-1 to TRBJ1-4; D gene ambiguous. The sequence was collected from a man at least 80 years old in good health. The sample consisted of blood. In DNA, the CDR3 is TGCGCCAGCAGCTTGGGTTTCAGTAATGAAAAACTGTTTTTT. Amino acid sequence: CASSLGFSNEKLFF.